This T cell receptor (beta chain) originates from a study of T-cell memory formation after mild COVID-19. The table lists this clonotype with many counts. The germline CDR1 and CDR2 sequences are SGDLS and YYNGEE. The V gene lost 7 bases and the J gene lost 1 base, with 8 bases spanning the gap. The CDR3 sequence is 12 residues long. 5'RACE primed at constant segments yielded TCR alpha and TCR beta cDNA libraries bearing sample barcodes and UMIs. Each CDR3 protein gets one entry after TCRdb re-called the 5' RACE reads with MiXCR. The profile shows roughly 110,000 distinct CDR3 sequences, about a sixth of them singletons.

V usage is TRBV9 and J usage is TRBJ2-5; no definite D call. The sequenced sample consisted of PBMCs or a T cell subset sorted from them (not recorded which). The sequence was obtained from an adult woman who had mild COVID-19 (a few samples of this study predate the infection). Cell type and time point are not known. The CDR3 protein is CASGSGQETQYF. The DNA for the CDR3 is TGTGCCAGCGGAAGTGGCCAAGAGACCCAGTACTTC.